These T cell receptor beta chains were read from a single sample in a study of blood T cell repertoires in COVID-19. Using immunoSEQ multiplex PCR, the repertoire was profiled, and TCRdb retains in-frame clones only, with some absent. The sample includes approximately 200,000 clones, roughly 87% seen only once; the top ten take 10%. The material sequenced was PBMCs or T cells enriched from blood (not recorded which). These TCRs come from a man between 18 and 29 years old with acute COVID-19. Both conserved end residues are part of each CDR3. The D gene is left open where the match is weak. A row's size may be missing; if present it is once, few, many or a size class.

d_gene	abundance	j_gene	v_gene	CDR3nt	CDR3aa
TRBD1	.	TRBJ2-2	TRBV5-4	TGTGCCAGCTCCGCCGGGACAGGGGGCACCGGGGAGCTGTTTTTT	CASSAGTGGTGELFF
.	.	TRBJ2-1	TRBV27	TGTGCCAGCAGTTACTCTAGCGTACACAATGAGCAGTTCTTC	CASSYSSVHNEQFF
.	once	TRBJ2-5	TRBV12-5	TGTGCTAGTGGTTCGGGGACCCAGTACTTC	CASGSGTQYF
TRBD1	.	TRBJ2-2	TRBV19	TGTGCCACCAAGGACAGGGAGGTCACCGGGGAGCTGTTTTTT	CATKDREVTGELFF
TRBD2	.	TRBJ2-7	TRBV28	TGTGCCAGCAGTGGGGCTAGCGGGAGGGCCTTCTCCTACGAGCAGTACTTC	CASSGASGRAFSYEQYF
.	.	TRBJ1-2	TRBV27	TGTGCCAGCTCGGTCGGGGATGGAGGCTACACCTTC	CASSVGDGGYTF
.	.	TRBJ1-2	TRBV2	TGTGCCAGCAGTACCAGGGGAGGGAGAAGTGGCTACACCTTC	CASSTRGGRSGYTF
.	.	TRBJ2-7	TRBV30	TGTGCCTGGAGTGTCCGGTACGAGCAGTACTTC	CAWSVRYEQYF
.	.	TRBJ1-5	TRBV9	TGTGCCAGCAGCGTAGTTTACCCGAGGAGCAATCAGCCCCAGCATTTT	CASSVVYPRSNQPQHF
TRBD2	.	TRBJ2-7	TRBV5-1	TGCGCCAGCAGCCCCGGAGCGGGAGCCTACGAGCAGTACTTC	CASSPGAGAYEQYF
.	.	TRBJ2-4	TRBV5-4	TGTGCCAGCAGCTTGGGAGGGTATAACATTCAGTACTTC	CASSLGGYNIQYF
TRBD1	.	TRBJ1-2	TRBV30	TGTGCCTGGAGTGCAGGGGGAGATGGCTACACCTTC	CAWSAGGDGYTF
TRBD1	few	TRBJ2-2	TRBV19	TGTGCCAGTAGAAGGACAGGGGGCGGAGGGGAGCTGTTTTTT	CASRRTGGGGELFF
TRBD2	.	TRBJ2-1	TRBV24-1	TGTGCCACCAGTGACCCTCGAGCGGGAGGGCCCGATGAGCAGTTCTTC	CATSDPRAGGPDEQFF
.	.	TRBJ2-1	TRBV7-9	TGTGCCAGCAGCGTTAGCGAGATGGGAGTTGGCAATGAGCAGTTCTTC	CASSVSEMGVGNEQFF
TRBD2	.	TRBJ2-7	TRBV5-1	TGCGCCAGCAGCTTGGAGGCTAGCGGGACCTACGAGCAGTACTTC	CASSLEASGTYEQYF
TRBD1	.	TRBJ1-5	TRBV5-5	TGTGCCAGCAGCTTGGGACAGGGTACAACTCAGCCCCAGCATTTT	CASSLGQGTTQPQHF
TRBD1	.	TRBJ1-1	TRBV6-5	TGTGCCAGCACTCAGACAGGGGGCGGTTCTGAAGCTTTCTTT	CASTQTGGGSEAFF
TRBD2	.	TRBJ2-3	TRBV19	TGTGCCAGTAGCCCTCTAGGCAAGCGGGAGGGCGGAGATACGCAGTATTTT	CASSPLGKREGGDTQYF
.	few	TRBJ2-7	TRBV19	TGTGCCAGTAGTATCGGGCTAGCCTCCTACGAGCAGTACTTC	CASSIGLASYEQYF
.	once	TRBJ2-3	TRBV7-8	TGTGCCAGCAGCTTCCCGGGGGGCACAGATACGCAGTATTTT	CASSFPGGTDTQYF
.	.	TRBJ1-1	TRBV7-8	TGTGCCAGCAGTTCTAACGGGAAGAACACTGAAGCTTTCTTT	CASSSNGKNTEAFF